This TCR beta chain was observed in a study of blood T cell repertoires in COVID-19. Study summary: Both acute and convalescent COVID-19 samples were obtained from the United States, Italy and Spain. The cDNA or gDNA used as material had been derived from T cells, B-cell-depleted T cells, or PBMCs.

As originally analysed: Estimated nucleated cell counts came from reference gene primer amplification. TCRdb keeps only in-frame clones here, not all; method: immunoSEQ multiplex PCR. Clone size and the V and J calls come from that table; the DNA yielded D and trimming. This table has 55,000 to 65,000 clones, 80% to 95% appearing once. This TCR derives from a woman aged 80 or over with active COVID-19. The sequenced sample consisted of peripheral blood.

The CDR3 reads CASSVDRGPIYNEQFF. The DNA for the CDR3 is TGCGCCAGCAGCGTCGACAGGGGTCCAATCTACAATGAGCAGTTCTTC. The gene calls are TRBV5-1 and TRBJ2-1; 8 bases map to TRBD1. The CDR3 consists of 16 residues. The J segment lost 3 bases and the V segment lost 4 bases, leaving 9 bases of the junction unmatched. CDR1 is SGHRS, CDR2 YFSETQ, per germline.